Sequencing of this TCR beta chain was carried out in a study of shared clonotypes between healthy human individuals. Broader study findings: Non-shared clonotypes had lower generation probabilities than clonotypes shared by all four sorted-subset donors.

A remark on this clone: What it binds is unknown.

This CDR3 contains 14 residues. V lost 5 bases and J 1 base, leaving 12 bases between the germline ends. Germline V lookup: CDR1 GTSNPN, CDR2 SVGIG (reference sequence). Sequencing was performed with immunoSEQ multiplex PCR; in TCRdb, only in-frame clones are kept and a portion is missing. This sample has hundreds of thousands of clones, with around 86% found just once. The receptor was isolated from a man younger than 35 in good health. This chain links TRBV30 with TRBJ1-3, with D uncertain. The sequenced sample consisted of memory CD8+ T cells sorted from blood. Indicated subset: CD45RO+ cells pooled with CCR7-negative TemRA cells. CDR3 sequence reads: CAWDPETSGNTIYF. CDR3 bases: TGTGCCTGGGATCCGGAGACTTCTGGAAACACCATATATTTT.